A selection of T cell receptor beta chains follows, all from one sample in a study of identifying expanded T cells in peripheral blood. Produced via immunoSEQ multiplex PCR; TCRdb's table is partial and in-frame only. Of some 77,000 clones listed, more than 75% are singletons. Input material: blood. These receptors came from a person aged 18-69 years in good health. Each CDR3 is given with its conserved first and last residue. The D gene is left open where the match is weak. Rows may omit the clone size; those that give it use once, few, many or a size class.

abundance	v_gene	j_gene	d_gene	CDR3aa	CDR3nt
once	TRBV30	TRBJ2-7	.	CAWSVAFYEQYF	TGTGCCTGGAGTGTTGCCTTCTACGAGCAGTACTTC
.	TRBV7-6	TRBJ2-7	.	CASSLSSGRTYEQYF	TGTGCCAGCAGCTTAAGCTCCGGGCGAACCTACGAGCAGTACTTC
.	TRBV5-1	TRBJ1-2	.	CASSLARRGDGYTF	TGCGCCAGCAGCTTGGCTAGGAGGGGGGATGGCTACACCTTC
once	TRBV5-1	TRBJ2-7	TRBD2	CASRTSGITYEQYF	TGCGCCAGCAGGACTAGCGGGATTACCTACGAGCAGTACTTC
.	TRBV5-1	TRBJ2-3	.	CASTDTGTDTQYF	TGCGCCAGCACGGACACGGGCACAGATACGCAGTATTTT
once	TRBV7-9	TRBJ1-2	.	CASSPPGGGYTF	TGTGCCAGCAGCCCCCCCGGTGGGGGCTACACCTTC
.	TRBV29-1	TRBJ2-2	.	CSVEVMNTGELFF	TGCAGCGTTGAGGTTATGAACACCGGGGAGCTGTTTTTT
.	TRBV7-9	TRBJ2-2	.	CARYSGGGELFF	TGTGCCAGATATAGTGGGGGCGGGGAGCTGTTTTTT
.	TRBV6-1	TRBJ2-7	.	CASSAWTAYEQYF	TGTGCCAGCAGTGCTTGGACAGCCTACGAGCAGTACTTC
.	TRBV15	TRBJ1-1	TRBD1	CATSRSGTGSSAFF	TGTGCCACCAGCAGGTCCGGGACAGGGTCGTCAGCTTTCTTT
.	TRBV5-1	TRBJ2-5	TRBD1	CASSSGTGETQYF	TGCGCCAGCAGCTCCGGGACAGGGGAGACCCAGTACTTC
.	TRBV7-8	TRBJ2-1	TRBD2	CASSLGGGFVNEQFF	TGTGCCAGCAGCTTAGGCGGGGGGTTTGTTAATGAGCAGTTCTTC
.	TRBV25-1	TRBJ2-5	.	CASSEVNRDFIFEETQYF	TGTGCCAGCAGTGAAGTAAACCGGGACTTCATTTTTGAAGAGACCCAGTACTTC
.	TRBV5-1	TRBJ1-4	.	CASSFRDSNEKLFF	TGCGCCAGCAGCTTCCGGGATAGCAATGAAAAACTGTTTTTT
few	TRBV4-2	TRBJ2-1	TRBD1	CASSQEQGTGDNEQFF	TGTGCCAGCAGCCAAGAACAAGGGACAGGTGACAATGAGCAGTTCTTC